The clone carrying this T cell receptor beta chain was counted ten times or more. This entry belongs to a study of T cell repertoires in cytomegalovirus infection. Each CDR3 protein gets one entry after TCRdb re-called the reads with MiXCR. The sample holds just under 300,000 distinct CDR3 sequences; around 10% are singletons and the top ten take approximately 2.4%. Between the trimmed V and J ends, which lost 8 bases and 0 bases, there was a span of 10 bases. The CDR3 runs to 13 residues. The germline V gene has CDR1 SGHTA and CDR2 FQGNSA. The sequence came from a human donor in good health (CMV status not recorded). Some clones in this sample may be carry-over from other donors' samples. The rearrangement uses TRBV7-2 and TRBJ1-1; D possibly corresponds to TRBD1 (5 bases). Sequencing was performed on PBMCs. Written as DNA, the CDR3 is TGTGCCAGCCGTGGAGGGGTGAACACTGAAGCTTTCTTT. Translated, it gives CASRGGVNTEAFF.